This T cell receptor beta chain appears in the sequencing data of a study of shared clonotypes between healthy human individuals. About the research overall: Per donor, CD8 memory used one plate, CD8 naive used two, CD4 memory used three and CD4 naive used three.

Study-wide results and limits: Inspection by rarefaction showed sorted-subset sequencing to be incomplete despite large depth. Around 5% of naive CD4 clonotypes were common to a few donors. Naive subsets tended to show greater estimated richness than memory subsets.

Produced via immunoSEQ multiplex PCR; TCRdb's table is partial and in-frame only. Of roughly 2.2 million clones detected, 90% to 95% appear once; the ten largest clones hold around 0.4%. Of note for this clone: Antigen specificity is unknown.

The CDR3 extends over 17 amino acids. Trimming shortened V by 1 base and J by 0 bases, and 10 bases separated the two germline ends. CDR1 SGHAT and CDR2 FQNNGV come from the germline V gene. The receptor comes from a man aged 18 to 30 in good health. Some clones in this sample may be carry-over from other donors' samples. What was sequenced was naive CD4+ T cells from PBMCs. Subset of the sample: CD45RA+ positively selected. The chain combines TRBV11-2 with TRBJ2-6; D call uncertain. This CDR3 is CASSLGGIRSGANVLTF. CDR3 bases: TGTGCCAGCAGCTTAGGAGGCATCCGCTCTGGGGCCAACGTCCTGACTTTC.